This T cell receptor (beta chain) was found in a study of T-cell reconstitution after alpha-beta-depleted transplantation in children. The sample holds a few counts of this clonotype. The germline gives CDR1 SGHRS, CDR2 YFSETQ. CDR3 length equals 16 residues. Trimming left V 0 bases short and J 0 bases short, with 12 bases between. Using unique molecular identifiers, the investigators prepared the TCRbeta library. TCRdb used MiXCR to reprocess the PCR reads, holding one entry per CDR3 protein. The sample holds about 540,000 distinct CDR3 sequences; over 25% are singletons and the top ten take approximately 39%.

The specimen comprised PBMCs, sampled before TCRalphabeta/CD19-depleted stem cell transplant. The TCR originated in a boy younger than two with Wiskott-Aldrich syndrome, due to receive a stem cell transplant. This chain joins TRBV5-1 and TRBJ1-1; possibly TRBD1 for D (6 bases). CDR3 in amino acids: CASSLAGTHMNTEAFF. The CDR3 DNA sequence: TGCGCCAGCAGCTTGGCCGGGACACATATGAACACTGAAGCTTTCTTT.